This TCR beta chain stems from a study of graft-versus-host responses after intestinal transplantation (dated by TCRdb to about 2021). Study-level background: Multivisceral, liver-intestinal, or isolated intestinal transplants were received by the recipients. Alloreactive clones were identified by sequencing pre-transplant mixed lymphocyte reaction products and comparing these products with unstimulated pre-transplant donor and recipient T cells. Graft-versus-host and host-versus-graft alloreactive T cell clones were tracked in the graft, circulation and bone marrow after intestinal transplantation using bulk TCR-beta CDR3 sequencing. The cohort enrolled about two dozen intestinal transplant recipients including one retransplant, and a few patients lacking pretransplant specimens were excluded. Instead of going to the commercial service, samples from three later patients were sequenced in-house on an Illumina MiSeq and processed with MiXCR. Every recipient was given anti-thymocyte globulin induction, then maintenance tacrolimus and steroids for 3 to 4 years. A peak of at least 4% donor T cells among recipient peripheral blood mononuclear cells was the definition used for donor T cell macrochimerism.

Overall study results and their limits: The conclusions were limited by the relatively low number and heterogeneity of the intestinal transplant patients. Patients with donor T cell macrochimerism had high GvH to HvG T cell clonal ratios in their allografts. Early after transplant, peak levels of circulating GvH clones were associated with declines in HvG clones. GvH clones were found in recipient bone marrow, and some of the GvH clones appeared earlier in ileal mucosa or blood, which is consistent with an intestinal mucosal origin.

Blood samples were collected up to 4 times in the first month after transplant and then at least monthly when available. The germline V gene yields SGHTA for CDR1 and FQGTGA for CDR2. CDR3 length: 14 amino acids, cysteine to phenylalanine. Only the CDR3 part of the read is kept: 42 bases, read in frame from the first base. V loses 5 bases of germline sequence and J loses 5 bases, and the interval between the two ends is 13 bases. Turning to this clone: Its antigen is currently not known. No qualities accompany the bases; no much larger clone lies one base away.

Library construction relied on the immunoSEQ multiplex PCR assay. High-throughput TCR-beta CDR3 sequencing of genomic DNA from most patients was performed by Adaptive Biotechnologies. On the authors' methods: Adaptive's ImmunoSEQ software was the source of the TCR sequencing data for 15 to 20 patients, while a few other patients were processed with MiXCR and VDJtools. CDR3 nucleotide sequences shared between donor and recipient were removed because their origin could not be assigned. At least 2-fold expansion over unstimulated cells and a minimum CFSE-low frequency of 0.002% (template counts) or 0.001% (read counts) were required for clones to be classified as alloreactive. A clone was considered mappable if detected in the sequenced pre-transplant spleen, lymph node, or MLR CFSE-low populations of the donor or recipient. Cumulative frequency of alloreactive clones was calculated as a percentage of all sequences weighted by copy number. The table comes from immuneACCESS by way of TCRdb, which keeps in-frame sequences with V and J called. Part of the clones is missing from these tables; in studies checked, under half for an unresolved V gene and the rest for unknown reasons. For V, J and clone size, that table is used; D and trimming come from the DNA. The sample table lists over 15,000 clones, just under 95% of them with a count of one. Of the sample, 0.79% falls within the top ten clones.

The clonotype was recovered from a human patient who received an intestinal transplant, so some T cells may come from the graft donor. This chain is built from TRBV7-3 and TRBJ2-1; TRBD2 is a weak D gene call, 5 bases matching. The specimen comprised PBMCs, sampled 23 days after intestinal transplant. The bases are TGTGCCAGCAGCCCCCGAGGGCGGGACAATGAGCAGTTCTTC. This is translated as CASSPRGRDNEQFF.